This TCR beta chain was sequenced during a study of CD8 T cells in ankylosing spondylitis. This clonotype has more than one count but fewer than ten. The V end was cut by 0 bases, the J end by 0 bases, with 3 bases between. Germline V gene data show CDR1 as LGHDT and CDR2 as YNNKEL (reference sequence). The CDR3 length is 14 residues. By quantitative 5'-RACE with molecular barcodes, the TCR beta libraries were made. TCRdb passed the 5' RACE reads through MiXCR, listing each CDR3 protein once. The data hold hundreds of thousands of distinct CDR3 sequences, with 20% observed a single time. The sequenced sample was blood, either unsorted or a sorted T cell fraction (not recorded which). The chain links TRBV3-1 to TRBJ1-5; D ambiguous. The clonotype originates from a male donor with ankylosing spondylitis or in good health (not recorded which). CDR3 protein: CASSQDPSNQPQHF. The CDR3 nucleotides read TGTGCCAGCAGCCAAGATCCTAGCAATCAGCCCCAGCATTTT.